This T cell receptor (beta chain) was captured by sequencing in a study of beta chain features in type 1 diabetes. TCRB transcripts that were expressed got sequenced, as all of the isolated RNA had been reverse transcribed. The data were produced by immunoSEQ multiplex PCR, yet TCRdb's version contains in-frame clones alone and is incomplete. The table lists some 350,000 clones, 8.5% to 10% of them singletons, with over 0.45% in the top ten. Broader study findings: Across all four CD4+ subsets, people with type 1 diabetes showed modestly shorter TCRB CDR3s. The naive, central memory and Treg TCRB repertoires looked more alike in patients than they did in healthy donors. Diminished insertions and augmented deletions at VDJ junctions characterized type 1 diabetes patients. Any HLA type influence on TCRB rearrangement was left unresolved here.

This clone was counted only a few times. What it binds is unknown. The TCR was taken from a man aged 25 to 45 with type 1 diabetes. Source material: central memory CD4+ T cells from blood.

Here the CDR3 DNA reads TGTGCCAGCTCACCCCTATTAGAGAGAAATGAGCAGTTCTTC. Protein product: CASSPLLERNEQFF. The genes are TRBV18 and TRBJ2-1; the D is unclear. Between the trimmed V and J ends, which lost 3 bases and 7 bases, there was a span of 13 bases. This CDR3 is 14 amino acids long. Germline CDR1 and CDR2: KGHSH and LQKENI. The full variable domain, with the rest looked up from reference TRBV18 and TRBJ2-1, is NAGVMQNPRHLVRRRGQEARLRCSPMKGHSHVYWYRQLPEEGLKFMVYLQKENIIDESGMPKERFSAEFPKEGPSILRIQQVVRGDSAAYFCASSPLLERNEQFFGPGTRLTVL.